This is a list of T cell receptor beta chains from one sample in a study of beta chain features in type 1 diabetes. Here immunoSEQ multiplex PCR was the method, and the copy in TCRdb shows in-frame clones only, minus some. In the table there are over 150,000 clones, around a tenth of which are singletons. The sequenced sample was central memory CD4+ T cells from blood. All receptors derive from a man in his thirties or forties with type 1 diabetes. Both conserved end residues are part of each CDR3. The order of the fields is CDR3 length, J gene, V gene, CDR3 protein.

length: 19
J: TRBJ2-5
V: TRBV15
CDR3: CATSNQRYFGTGGGETQYF

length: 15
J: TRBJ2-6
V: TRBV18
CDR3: CASSPQPSGANVLTF

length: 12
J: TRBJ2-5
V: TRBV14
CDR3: CASSHRQETQYF

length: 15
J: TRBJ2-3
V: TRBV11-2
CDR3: CASSPWTSGTDTQYF

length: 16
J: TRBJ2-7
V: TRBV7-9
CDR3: CASSLALTGLTYEQYF

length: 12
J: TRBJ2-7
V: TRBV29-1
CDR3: CSVVASADEQYF

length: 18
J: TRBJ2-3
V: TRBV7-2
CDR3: CASSLGSWTGLSTDTQYF

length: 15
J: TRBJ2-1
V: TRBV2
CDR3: CASSPRGSQRSQGVF

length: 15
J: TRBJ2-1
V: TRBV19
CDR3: CASSSPGGTYNEQFF

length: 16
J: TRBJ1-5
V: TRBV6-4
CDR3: CASSTRRTDSNQPQHF

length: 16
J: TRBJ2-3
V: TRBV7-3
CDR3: CASSPGLAGSGDTQYF

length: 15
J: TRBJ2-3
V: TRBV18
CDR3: CASSPKASGQDTQYF

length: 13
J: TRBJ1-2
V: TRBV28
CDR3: CASSLGLAQYYTF

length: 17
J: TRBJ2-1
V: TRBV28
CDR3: CASSLDLAVGGYNEQFF

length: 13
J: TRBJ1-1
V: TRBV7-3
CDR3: CASSASVNTEAFF

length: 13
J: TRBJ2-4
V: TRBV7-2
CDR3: CASSHPRGSIQYF

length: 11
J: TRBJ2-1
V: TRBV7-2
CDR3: CASSFKEKQFF

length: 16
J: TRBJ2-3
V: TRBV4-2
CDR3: CASSPGGLAGADTQYF

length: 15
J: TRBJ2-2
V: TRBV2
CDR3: CASSIAELNTGELFF

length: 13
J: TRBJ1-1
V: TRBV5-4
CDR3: CASSQDGAPEAFF

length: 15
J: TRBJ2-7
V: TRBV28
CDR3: CASSSGAGGYGEQYF

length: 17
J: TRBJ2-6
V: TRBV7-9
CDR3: CASSYGTGVAGANVLTF

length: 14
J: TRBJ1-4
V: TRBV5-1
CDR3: CASSFAGDNEKLFF

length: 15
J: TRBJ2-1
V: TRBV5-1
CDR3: CASSLGQGFTDEQFF

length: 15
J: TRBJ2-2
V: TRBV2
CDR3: CASSRTGINTGELFF

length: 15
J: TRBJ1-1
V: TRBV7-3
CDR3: CASSLNRGQGSEAFF

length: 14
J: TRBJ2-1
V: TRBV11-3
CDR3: CASSIGLAGGRPIF

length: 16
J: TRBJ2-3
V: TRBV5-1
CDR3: CASSFQASGSADTQYF

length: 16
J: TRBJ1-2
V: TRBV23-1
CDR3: CASSPFGVRGDYGYTF

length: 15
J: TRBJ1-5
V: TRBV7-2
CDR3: CASSLYDSYNQPQHF

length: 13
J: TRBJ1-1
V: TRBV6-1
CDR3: CASSEGRGTEAFF

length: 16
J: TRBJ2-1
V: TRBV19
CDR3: CASSLRPASGYNEQFF